This T cell receptor beta chain was sequenced in a study of OX40 agonist ivuxolimab in advanced cancers. Overall study context: Enrollees could have had prior anti-PD-1, anti-PD-L1 or anti-CTLA-4 therapy, which under 50% had received.

Repertoires were generated with immunoSEQ multiplex PCR, while TCRdb's copy carries only in-frame clones and drops some. Seen here are about 48,000 clones, more than 65% observed once, and the top ten hold 1.5% to 2%. Baseline, cycle 4 day 1, and cycle 7 day 1 were the blood sampling points. V lost 0 bases to trimming and J lost 9 bases, with 5 bases between them. The length of the CDR3 is 12 residues. Germline-derived CDR1 and CDR2 are SGHNT and YENEEA. Material: CD4+ or CD8+ T cells sorted from blood, obtained in a trial of the OX40 agonist ivuxolimab. The J gene is TRBJ2-2, the V gene TRBV11-3; D is uncertain. The sequence was obtained from an adult with an advanced solid tumor such as melanoma, head and neck, liver or kidney cancer. In nucleotides, the CDR3 is TGTGCCAGCAGCTTAGAGGGTCGGGAGCTGTTTTTT. Translated: CASSLEGRELFF.